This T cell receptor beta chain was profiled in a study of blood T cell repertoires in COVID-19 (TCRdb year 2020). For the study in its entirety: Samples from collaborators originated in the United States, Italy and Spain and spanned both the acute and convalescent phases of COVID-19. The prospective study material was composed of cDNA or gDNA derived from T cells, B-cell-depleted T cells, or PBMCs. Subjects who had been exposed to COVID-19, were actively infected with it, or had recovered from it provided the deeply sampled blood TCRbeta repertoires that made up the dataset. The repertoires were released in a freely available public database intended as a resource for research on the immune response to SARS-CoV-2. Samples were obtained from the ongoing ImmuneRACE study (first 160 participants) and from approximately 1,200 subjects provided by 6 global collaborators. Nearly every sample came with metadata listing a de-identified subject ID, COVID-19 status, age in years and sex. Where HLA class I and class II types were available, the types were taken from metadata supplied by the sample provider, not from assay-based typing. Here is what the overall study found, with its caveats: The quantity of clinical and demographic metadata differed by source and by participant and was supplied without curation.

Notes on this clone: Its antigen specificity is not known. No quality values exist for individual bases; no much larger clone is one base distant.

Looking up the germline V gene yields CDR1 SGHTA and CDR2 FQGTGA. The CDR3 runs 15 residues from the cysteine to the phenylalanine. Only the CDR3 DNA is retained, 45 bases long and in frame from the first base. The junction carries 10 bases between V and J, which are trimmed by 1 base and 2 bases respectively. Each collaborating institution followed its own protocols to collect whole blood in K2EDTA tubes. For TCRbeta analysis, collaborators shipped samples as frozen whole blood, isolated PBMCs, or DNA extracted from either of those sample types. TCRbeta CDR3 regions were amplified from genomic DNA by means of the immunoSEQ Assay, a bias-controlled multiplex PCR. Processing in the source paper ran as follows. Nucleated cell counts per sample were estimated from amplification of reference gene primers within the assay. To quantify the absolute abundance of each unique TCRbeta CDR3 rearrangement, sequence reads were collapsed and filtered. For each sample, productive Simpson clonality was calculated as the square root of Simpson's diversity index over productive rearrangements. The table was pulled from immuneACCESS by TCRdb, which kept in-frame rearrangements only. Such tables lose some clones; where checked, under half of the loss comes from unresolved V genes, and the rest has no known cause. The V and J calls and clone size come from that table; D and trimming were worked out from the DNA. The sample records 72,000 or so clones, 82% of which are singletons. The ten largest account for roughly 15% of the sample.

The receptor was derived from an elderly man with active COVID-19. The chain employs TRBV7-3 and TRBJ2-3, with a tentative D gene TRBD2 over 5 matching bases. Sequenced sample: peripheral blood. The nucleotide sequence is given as TGTGCCAGCAGCTTAATAGGGAGCGACACAGATACGCAGTATTTT. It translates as CASSLIGSDTDTQYF.